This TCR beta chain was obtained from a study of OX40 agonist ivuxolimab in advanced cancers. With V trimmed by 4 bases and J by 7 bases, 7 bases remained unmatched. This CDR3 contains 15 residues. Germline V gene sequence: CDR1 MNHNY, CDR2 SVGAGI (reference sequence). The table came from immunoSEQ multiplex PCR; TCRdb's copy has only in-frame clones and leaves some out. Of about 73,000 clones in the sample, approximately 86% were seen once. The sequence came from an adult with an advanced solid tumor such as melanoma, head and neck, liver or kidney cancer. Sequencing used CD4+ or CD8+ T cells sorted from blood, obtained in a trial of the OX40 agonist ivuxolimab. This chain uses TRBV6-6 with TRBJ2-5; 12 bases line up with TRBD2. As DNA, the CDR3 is TGTGCCAGCAGTTCATCTAGCGGGGGGGTGGCGACCCAGTACTTC. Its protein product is CASSSSSGGVATQYF.